These 22 T cell receptor beta chains came from one sample sequenced in a study of post-analysis software for immune sequencing data (dated by TCRdb to between 2014 and 2017). Receptor amplification or capture employed PCR. Data came from an Illumina HiSeq 2500. To reduce PCR and sequencing biases, unique molecular identifiers were incorporated into the TCR beta cDNA libraries. In-frame beta chains were kept once TCRdb had trimmed the public reads at Q25 with fastp and called clones with MiXCR. Rows merge per CDR3 protein into single entries with the most common DNA and genes. Counted in this sample were over 150,000 distinct CDR3 sequences; 36% of them appeared once. Approximately 30% of the sample is held by the ten biggest clonotypes. This specimen's time point label, per the study, means: second blood draw from one MS patient after hematopoietic stem cell transplantation. The sequencing used blood, collected after autologous hematopoietic stem cell transplantation. These receptors originate from a girl between 5 and 17 years old with multiple sclerosis. Donor details come from another sample of the same person, matched by shared clones.

This clonotype was seen more than once but under ten times. The chain is built from TRBV27 and TRBJ1-6, with D tentatively TRBD1 (6 bases). Germline V CDR1 and CDR2: MNHEY, SMNVEV (reference sequence). This CDR3 has 15 residues. The germline V and J ends were trimmed by 3 bases and 8 bases, with 14 bases remaining between them. The CDR3 DNA reads TGTGCCAGCAGTTTCGGGGGGGCGCCTGATTCACCCCTCCACTTT. This codes for CASSFGGAPDSPLHF.

This clonotype has just a few counts. The CDR3 loop is CASSYSSGLAGDNEQFF. The CDR3 DNA follows: TGTGCCAGCAGTTACTCGTCTGGACTAGCGGGGGACAATGAGCAGTTCTTC. This rearrangement joins TRBV6-5 to TRBJ2-1, with 13 bases aligning to TRBD2. This CDR3 contains 17 residues. Unmatched junction bases numbered 4, after V lost 0 bases and J lost 5 bases. Germline V gene data show CDR1 as MNHEY and CDR2 as SVGAGI.

This clonotype was seen many times. The rearrangement links TRBV7-3 to TRBJ2-3, with D perhaps being TRBD1 or TRBD2 (5 bases each). V gave up 0 bases and J gave up 6 bases, with 13 bases separating them. The CDR3 contains 15 residues. Germline assignment: CDR1 SGHTA and CDR2 FQGTGA. CDR3 coding DNA: TGTGCCAGCAGCTTAACCGGGACCTACCCCGATACGCAGTATTTT. This sequence encodes CASSLTGTYPDTQYF.

This clonotype showed up just a few times. The chain employs TRBV29-1 and TRBJ2-1; D unclear. V was shortened by 7 bases and J by 7 bases, with 11 bases between the two germline ends. Germline V gene data show CDR1 as SQVTM and CDR2 as ANQGSEA. The CDR3 has 11 amino acids. CDR3 nucleotides: TGCAGCGCCTCGGATGGGAATGAGCAGTTCTTC. Amino acids: CSASDGNEQFF.

In DNA, the CDR3 is TGTGCCAGCAGTGGTCTCAGCGGGACGTCGTACGAGCAGTACTTC. This sequence encodes CASSGLSGTSYEQYF. The V and J genes are TRBV27 and TRBJ2-7; the match to TRBD2 covers 7 bases. Germline CDR1 reads MNHEY; CDR2 reads SMNVEV (reference sequence). Unmatched junction bases numbered 11, after V lost 5 bases and J lost 4 bases. The CDR3 sequence is 15 residues long.

This clonotype turned up a few times. V gene TRBV12-3 or TRBV12-4 combines with J gene TRBJ2-1, with D possibly being TRBD2 (6 bases). The V and J ends lost 2 bases and 5 bases respectively, with 10 bases between them. The CDR3 covers 14 residues. The CDR3 protein is CASSLTGDHNEQFF. CDR3 DNA: TGTGCCAGCAGTTTAACGGGAGACCACAATGAGCAGTTCTTC.

The V call is TRBV21-1, the J call TRBJ1-2; the table assigns TRBD1, which was not confirmed against the DNA. TRBV21-1 is annotated as a pseudogene. The CDR3 contains 16 residues. The CDR3 DNA is TGTGCCAGCAGCAAAATAGTGGGGGACAGTAACTATGGCTACACCTTC. Protein sequence: CASSKIVGDSNYGYTF.

The rearrangement joins TRBV7-9 to TRBJ1-1; unclear D gene. Trimming took off 1 base at V and 8 bases at J, with 11 bases between the two ends. The V gene's germline CDR1 is SEHNR and CDR2 FQNEAQ (reference sequence). The CDR3 spans 13 residues. The CDR3 is CASSLGQVAEAFF. Here the CDR3 DNA reads TGTGCCAGCAGCTTAGGCCAGGTTGCCGAAGCTTTCTTT.

This clonotype has ten or more counts. J is TRBJ2-2 and V is TRBV3-1; D call uncertain. Germline V gene sequence: CDR1 LGHDT, CDR2 YNNKEL (reference sequence). This CDR3 contains 15 residues. Deletions cut 4 bases from V and 3 bases from J, with 12 bases between. The CDR3 region is CASSPRWTHTGELFF. CDR3 nucleotides: TGTGCCAGCAGCCCAAGATGGACGCACACCGGGGAGCTGTTTTTT.

This rearrangement joins TRBV29-1 to TRBJ2-1, with 10 bases matching TRBD1. From germline, CDR1 is SQVTM and CDR2 ANQGSEA. This CDR3 is 14 amino acids long. V lost 7 bases, J lost 7 bases, and 10 bases stayed unmatched. This CDR3 reads CSAGRTGGGNEQFF. The CDR3 DNA reads as TGCAGCGCCGGTAGGACAGGGGGTGGTAATGAGCAGTTCTTC.

The chain is built from TRBV6-5 and TRBJ2-3, with TRBD2 matching over 9 bases. The CDR3 consists of 19 residues. Germline V gene data show CDR1 as MNHEY and CDR2 as SVGAGI. V lost 0 bases to trimming and J lost 5 bases; unmatched junction nucleotides: 15. CDR3 nucleotides: TGTGCCAGCAGTTACTCCTCGGCAATTGGCGGGAGGGCCCGAGATACGCAGTATTTT. Translation gives CASSYSSAIGGRARDTQYF.

This chain uses TRBV30 with TRBJ1-1, with TRBD1 identical over 10 bases. Germline assignment: CDR1 GTSNPN and CDR2 SVGIG (reference sequence). Losses at the gene ends were 2 bases for V and 3 bases for J; bases not matched to a gene: 9. This CDR3 has 16 residues. CDR3 residues: CAWSKSWDRGDTEAFF. The CDR3, as DNA: TGTGCCTGGAGTAAGTCATGGGACAGGGGTGACACTGAAGCTTTCTTT.

The V and J genes are TRBV20-1 and TRBJ2-7, with a weak D call TRBD2 (5 bases). The germline gives CDR1 DFQATT, CDR2 SNEGSKA (reference sequence). The CDR3 has 12 amino acids. V was clipped by 5 bases and J by 3 bases, with 11 bases between them. The CDR3 bases are TGCAGTGCTCAAAAAGGGAGCTACGAGCAGTACTTC. This gives the protein CSAQKGSYEQYF.

This clonotype was seen a few times. The V call is TRBV7-9, the J call TRBJ2-1; a possible D gene is TRBD2 (6 bases). Trimming took off 5 bases at V and 4 bases at J, with 12 bases between the two ends. This CDR3 has 14 amino acids. Germline-derived CDR1 and CDR2 are SEHNR and FQNEAQ (reference sequence). The CDR3 is CASSLGGGYNEQFF. CDR3 coding DNA: TGTGCCAGCAGCCTCGGGGGAGGATACAATGAGCAGTTCTTC.

The chain couples TRBV29-1 to TRBJ2-1; 8 nucleotides match TRBD2. V lost 5 bases, J lost 12 bases, and 12 bases stayed unmatched. Germline CDR1 and CDR2: SQVTM and ANQGSEA. The CDR3 runs 13 residues. The CDR3 DNA reads as TGCAGCGTTAGCGGGAGTGTTCTGACTGGGCAGTTCTTC. Its protein product is CSVSGSVLTGQFF.

The chain combines TRBV25-1 with TRBJ2-5; TRBD1 or TRBD2 may be the D gene (6 bases each). The germline V gene encodes CDR1 MGHDK and CDR2 SYGVNS. The V end lost 2 bases, the J end lost 3 bases, and 13 bases lay between the germline ends. This CDR3 has 15 residues. As DNA, the CDR3 is TGTGCCAGCAGTGAAAGGGGGACTCTAAAAGAGACCCAGTACTTC. Protein product: CASSERGTLKETQYF. The full variable domain, rest sourced from reference TRBV25-1 and TRBJ2-5, is EADIYQTPRYLVIGTGKKITLECSQTMGHDKMYWYQQDPGMELHLIHYSYGVNSTEKGDLSSESTVSRIRTEHFPLTLESARPSHTSQYLCASSERGTLKETQYFGPGTRLLVL.

V and J are TRBV7-2 and TRBJ2-5; a weak D match, TRBD1 (6 bases). The CDR3 totals 15 residues. Trimming cost V 4 bases and J 0 bases, with 12 bases left between them. Germline V gene data show CDR1 as SGHTA and CDR2 as FQGNSA. CDR3 residues: CASSYGQTYQETQYF. DNA for the CDR3: TGTGCCAGCAGCTACGGACAGACGTACCAAGAGACCCAGTACTTC.

Ten or more counts support this clonotype. This sequence joins TRBV5-1 and TRBJ2-1; 8 positions agree with TRBD2. Germline values: CDR1 SGHRS, CDR2 YFSETQ. Trimming cost V 2 bases and J 4 bases; bases outside gene matches: 2. The CDR3 consists of 14 residues. DNA of the CDR3: TGCGCCAGCAGCTTAGCGGGAGCTTACAATGAGCAGTTCTTC. This sequence encodes CASSLAGAYNEQFF.

The chain carries TRBV29-1 and TRBJ2-5, with 7 bases fitting TRBD1. Trimming cost V 1 base and J 1 base; bases outside gene matches: 0. Germline V lookup: CDR1 SQVTM, CDR2 ANQGSEA. The CDR3 is 13 amino acids. CDR3 DNA sequence: TGCAGCGTTGAAGGACAGGGCCAAGAGACCCAGTACTTC. It codes for CSVEGQGQETQYF.

This clonotype showed up just a few times. This chain joins TRBV15 and TRBJ2-5; perhaps TRBD2 as D (5 bases). Trimming removed 6 bases from V and 4 bases from J, with 12 bases in between. From germline, CDR1 is LNHNV and CDR2 YYDKDF (reference sequence). CDR3 length: 13 residues. In DNA form, the CDR3 reads TGTGCCACCAGTCTTGTGGCGGGAGAGACCCAGTACTTC. This gives the protein CATSLVAGETQYF.

This clonotype has only one observation. The junction departs from the called germline gene at one end, perhaps through a read error. The chain employs TRBV7-3 and TRBJ1-2; D uncertain. Germline V lookup: CDR1 SGHTA, CDR2 FQGTGA. CDR3 length: 15 amino acids. In DNA, the CDR3 is TGCGCCAGCAGCCAAGATAGAGGCCAACTCTATGGCTACACCTTC. Its protein is CASSQDRGQLYGYTF.

There are a few counts of this clonotype. The chain has TRBV6-6 and TRBJ2-7, with 9 nucleotides matching TRBD1. The germline V gene encodes CDR1 MNHNY and CDR2 SVGAGI (reference sequence). V was clipped by 5 bases and J by 4 bases; unmatched bases: 6. The CDR3 has 14 residues. CDR3: CASSLGQGRYEQYF. For the CDR3, the DNA is TGTGCCAGCAGTCTAGGACAGGGGCGATACGAGCAGTACTTC.